Sequencing of this T cell receptor beta chain was carried out in a study of T-cell reconstitution after alpha-beta-depleted transplantation in children. This CDR3 contains 12 residues. V gave up 8 bases and J gave up 2 bases, with 9 bases separating them. Per the germline V gene, CDR1 is MDHEN and CDR2 is SYDVKM. The library targeted TCRbeta and was prepared with unique molecular identifiers. One entry per CDR3 protein, called by TCRdb with MiXCR from the PCR reads. The table shows 500,000 to 650,000 distinct CDR3 sequences, with over 10% occurring only once. The receptor comes from a female patient aged 2 to 10 who had a stem cell transplant for aplastic anemia, so the T cells may come from the graft donor. The source was PBMCs, mostly from graft donor cells, collected 180 days after TCRalphabeta/CD19-depleted stem cell transplant. This chain joins TRBV28 and TRBJ2-5; D is unresolved. The CDR3 here is CASSTGQETQYF. The CDR3 nucleotides read TGTGCCAGCTCTACCGGGCAAGAGACCCAGTACTTC.